The sample holds a few counts of the clone carrying this T cell receptor beta chain. The data were taken from a study of blood T cell repertoires in COVID-19. CDR3 length: 14 residues. The V gene lost 1 base and the J gene lost 1 base, with 8 bases spanning the gap. Germline CDR1 SGHRS, CDR2 YFSETQ. The data were produced by immunoSEQ multiplex PCR, yet TCRdb's version contains in-frame clones alone and is incomplete. Counted here are fewer than 350,000 clones, more than 85% occurring once; the ten biggest clones make up approximately 4.3%. Sequencing was carried out using peripheral blood. This chain links TRBV5-1 with TRBJ1-1; possibly TRBD1 for D (5 bases). The origin of this receptor is a man aged 40-49 years with acute or convalescent COVID-19. As DNA, the CDR3 is TGCGCCAGCAGCTTGAACGGGGGGAACACTGAAGCTTTCTTT. Translation: CASSLNGGNTEAFF.